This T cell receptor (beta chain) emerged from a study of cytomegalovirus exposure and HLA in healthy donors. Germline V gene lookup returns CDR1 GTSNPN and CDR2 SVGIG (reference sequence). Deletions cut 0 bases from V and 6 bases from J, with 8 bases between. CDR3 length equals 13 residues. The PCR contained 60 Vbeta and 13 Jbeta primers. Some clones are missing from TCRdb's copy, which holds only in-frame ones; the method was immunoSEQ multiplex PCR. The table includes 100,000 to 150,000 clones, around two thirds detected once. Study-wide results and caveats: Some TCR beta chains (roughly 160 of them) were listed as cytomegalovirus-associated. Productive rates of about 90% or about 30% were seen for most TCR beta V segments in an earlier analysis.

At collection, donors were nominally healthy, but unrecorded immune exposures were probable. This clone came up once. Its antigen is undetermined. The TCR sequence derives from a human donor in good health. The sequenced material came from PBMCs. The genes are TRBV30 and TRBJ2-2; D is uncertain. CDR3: CAWSVLVAGELFF. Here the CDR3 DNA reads TGTGCCTGGAGTGTACTGGTAGCCGGGGAGCTGTTTTTT.